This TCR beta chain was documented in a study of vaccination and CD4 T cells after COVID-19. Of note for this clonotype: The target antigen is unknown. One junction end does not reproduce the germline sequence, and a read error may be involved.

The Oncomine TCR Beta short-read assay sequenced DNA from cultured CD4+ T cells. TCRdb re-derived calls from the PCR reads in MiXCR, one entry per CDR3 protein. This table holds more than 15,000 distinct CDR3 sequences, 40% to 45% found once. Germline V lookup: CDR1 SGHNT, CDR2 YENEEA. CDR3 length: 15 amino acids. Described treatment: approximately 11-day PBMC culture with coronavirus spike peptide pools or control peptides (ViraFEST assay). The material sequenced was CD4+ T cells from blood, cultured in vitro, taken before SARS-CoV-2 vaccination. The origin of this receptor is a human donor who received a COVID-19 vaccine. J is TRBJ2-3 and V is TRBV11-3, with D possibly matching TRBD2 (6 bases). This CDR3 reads CGSSLEGTRTDTQYF. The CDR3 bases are TGTGGCAGCAGCTTAGAGGGGACTCGCACAGATACGCAGTATTTT.